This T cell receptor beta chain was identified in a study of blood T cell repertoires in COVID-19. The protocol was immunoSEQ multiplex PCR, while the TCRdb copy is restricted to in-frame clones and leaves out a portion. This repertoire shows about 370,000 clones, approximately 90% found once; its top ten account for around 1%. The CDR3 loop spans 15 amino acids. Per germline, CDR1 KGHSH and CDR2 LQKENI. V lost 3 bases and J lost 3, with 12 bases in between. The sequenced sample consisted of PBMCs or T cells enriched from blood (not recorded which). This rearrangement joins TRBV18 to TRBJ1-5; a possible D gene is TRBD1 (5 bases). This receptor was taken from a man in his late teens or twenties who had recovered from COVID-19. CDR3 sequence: CASSPPPGNNQPQHF. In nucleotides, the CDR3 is TGTGCCAGCTCACCCCCGCCAGGGAACAATCAGCCCCAGCATTTT. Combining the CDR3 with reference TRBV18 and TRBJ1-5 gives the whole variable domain NAGVMQNPRHLVRRRGQEARLRCSPMKGHSHVYWYRQLPEEGLKFMVYLQKENIIDESGMPKERFSAEFPKEGPSILRIQQVVRGDSAAYFCASSPPPGNNQPQHFGDGTRLSIL.